This TCR beta chain was profiled in a study of T cells in Graves' hyperthyroidism and ophthalmopathy. Study summary: Sampling of peripheral blood happened at initial diagnosis, prior to any treatment. Study-level results: In the analysis, a 13 V-J model separated ophthalmopathy from stable hyperthyroidism. The model's output predicted ophthalmopathy at a median of 6.5 months prior to onset.

What was amplified from RNA transcripts were TCR beta CDR3 regions. Primed by the HTBI set, a first-round RT-PCR was run on the TCR CDR3. TCRdb independently ran MiXCR on the multiplex PCR reads; one entry per CDR3 protein. The sample consists of more than 350,000 distinct CDR3 sequences, roughly 15% of them appearing once. The CDR3 spans 17 residues. V lost 8 bases, J lost 0 bases, and 9 bases stayed unmatched. Germline CDR1 and CDR2: MNHEY and SMNVEV (reference sequence). Remarks on this clonotype: Its antigen is still unknown.

For ophthalmopathy patients, the Clinical Activity Score was at least 3 and the NOSPECS grade at least 4; duration was under 3 months. This chain uses TRBV27 with TRBJ1-6; 8 nucleotides align to TRBD1. This receptor was identified in an older woman with Graves' ophthalmopathy. Sequences were obtained from blood. The CDR3 region has the DNA TGTGCCAGCGGGACAGGCCCCCAATTCTCCTATAATTCACCCCTCCACTTT. This codes for CASGTGPQFSYNSPLHF.